These 25 T cell receptor beta chains came from one sample sequenced in a study of OX40 agonist ivuxolimab in advanced cancers. The data were produced by immunoSEQ multiplex PCR, yet TCRdb's version contains in-frame clones alone and is incomplete. Here the sample spans some 150,000 clones, about nine tenths being singletons. Material: CD4+ or CD8+ T cells sorted from blood, obtained in a trial of the OX40 agonist ivuxolimab. These receptors were collected from an adult with an advanced solid tumor such as melanoma, head and neck, liver or kidney cancer.

This chain connects TRBV7-9 to TRBJ1-2; D not certain. Between the trimmed V and J ends, which lost 0 bases and 6 bases, there was a span of 11 bases. Germline CDR1 and CDR2: SEHNR and FQNEAQ (reference sequence). The CDR3 runs 14 residues. CDR3 in DNA: TGTGCCAGCAGCTTAGCAGGCGCGACGGATGGCTACACCTTC. It encodes CASSLAGATDGYTF.

Here the CDR3 DNA reads TGTGCCAGCAGCTTGTTGTTTATGAACACTGAAGCTTTCTTT. Its translation is CASSLLFMNTEAFF. The chain uses TRBV7-2 and TRBJ1-1; D call uncertain. V lost 3 bases, J lost 0 bases, and 8 bases lay in between. In germline, CDR1 is SGHTA, CDR2 FQGNSA. The CDR3 totals 14 residues.

This sequence joins TRBV4-3 and TRBJ2-1; no definite D call. V shed 5 bases and J shed 5 bases, with 13 bases lying between them. The germline CDR1 and CDR2 sequences are LGHNA and YSLEER. This CDR3 is 14 amino acids long. CDR3 bases: TGCGCCAGCAGCTGGAACAGAAGGAACAATGAGCAGTTCTTC. As protein: CASSWNRRNNEQFF.

The chain employs TRBV9 and TRBJ2-3, with 7 bases fitting TRBD1. The germline CDR1 and CDR2 sequences are SGDLS and YYNGEE. J lost 4 bases, V lost 4 bases, and 15 bases had no gene match. The CDR3 length is 17 residues. CDR3 sequence: CASSQIGTVHSADTQYF. CDR3 bases: TGTGCCAGCAGCCAGATAGGGACAGTCCATTCGGCAGATACGCAGTATTTT.

The chain links TRBV5-1 to TRBJ2-2; possibly TRBD2 for D (5 bases). Trimming stripped 0 bases from V and 5 bases from J, with 14 bases between. There are 16 residues in the CDR3. From germline, CDR1 is SGHRS and CDR2 YFSETQ. CDR3 sequence: CASSLGGLRRTGELFF. The CDR3 nucleotides are TGCGCCAGCAGCTTGGGAGGCCTTAGGAGGACCGGGGAGCTGTTTTTT.

The V call is TRBV7-2, the J call TRBJ2-3, with TRBD2 as a possible D gene (6 bases). Germline assignment: CDR1 SGHTA and CDR2 FQGNSA. V shed 1 base and J shed 6 bases, with 14 bases lying between them. The length of the CDR3 is 15 residues. CDR3 region: CASSLVFAEGDTQYF. The CDR3 DNA is TGTGCCAGCAGCTTAGTTTTTGCGGAGGGGGATACGCAGTATTTT.

The chain is built from TRBV28 and TRBJ1-2; the D is unclear. This CDR3 comprises 12 residues. Trimming shortened V by 8 bases and J by 2 bases, and 9 bases separated the two germline ends. Per germline, CDR1 MDHEN and CDR2 SYDVKM. The CDR3 region is CASRGVNYGYTF. The CDR3 DNA is TGTGCCAGCCGGGGAGTGAACTATGGCTACACCTTC.

CDR3: CASSFIPGPSSYEQYF. The CDR3 DNA is TGCGCCAGCAGCTTCATACCGGGACCTAGCTCCTACGAGCAGTACTTC. This rearrangement joins TRBV5-1 to TRBJ2-7, with D possibly being TRBD1 or TRBD2 (5 bases each). Germline V gives CDR1 SGHRS, CDR2 YFSETQ. There are 16 residues in the CDR3. V gave up 2 bases and J gave up 0 bases, with 15 bases separating them.

This rearrangement joins TRBV6-1 to TRBJ1-3; perhaps TRBD1 as D (5 bases). In germline, CDR1 is MNHNS, CDR2 SASEGT. Trimming took off 3 bases at V and 10 bases at J, with 7 bases between the two ends. The CDR3 spans 11 residues. CDR3 protein: CASSEGVTIYF. CDR3 coding DNA: TGTGCCAGCAGTGAGGGGGTAACCATATATTTT.

The chain is built from TRBV18 and TRBJ2-6; D not resolved. Deletions cut 3 bases from V and 0 bases from J, with 6 bases between. The CDR3 spans 15 residues. Germline CDR1 is KGHSH and CDR2 is LQKENI. The CDR3 region is CASSPTASGANVLTF. CDR3 DNA sequence: TGTGCCAGCTCACCTACAGCCTCTGGGGCCAACGTCCTGACTTTC.

This clone has a handful of counts. The chain uses TRBV28 and TRBJ1-3; D not resolved. V was pared by 8 bases and J by 0 bases, with 8 bases between. The length of the CDR3 is 13 residues. Per the germline V gene, CDR1 is MDHEN and CDR2 is SYDVKM. CDR3 residues: CASGLSSGNTIYF. For the CDR3, the DNA is TGTGCCAGCGGCCTGAGCTCTGGAAACACCATATATTTT.

This chain uses TRBV27 with TRBJ2-5, with D hard to call. This CDR3 spans 14 amino acids. Per germline, CDR1 MNHEY and CDR2 SMNVEV (reference sequence). The V end lost 3 bases, the J end lost 3 bases, and 11 bases lay between the germline ends. Written as DNA, the CDR3 is TGTGCCAGCAGTTTTGGTGCTGTCAAAGAGACCCAGTACTTC. Translating gives CASSFGAVKETQYF.

The chain is built from TRBV7-6 and TRBJ2-2; 12 bases are shared with TRBD2. This CDR3 has 15 residues. CDR1 is SGHVS, CDR2 FNYEAQ, per germline. After removal of 2 bases from V and 6 bases from J, the junction contained 1 base not matched to a gene. As DNA, the CDR3 is TGTGCCAGCAGCTTACTAGCGGGAGGGCCCGGGGAGCTGTTTTTT. This sequence encodes CASSLLAGGPGELFF. Complete variable domain (other parts from reference TRBV7-6 and TRBJ2-2): GAGVSQSPRYKVTKRGQDVALRCDPISGHVSLYWYRQALGQGPEFLTYFNYEAQQDKSGLPNDRFSAERPEGSISTLTIQRTEQRDSAMYRCASSLLAGGPGELFFGEGSRLTVL.

The CDR3 loop is CASSYTGQRYYEQYF. The CDR3 coding sequence is TGTGCCAGCAGTTATACCGGACAGAGGTACTACGAGCAGTACTTC. The chain uses TRBV6-5 and TRBJ2-7; D is perhaps TRBD1 (6 bases). The germline CDR1 and CDR2 sequences are MNHEY and SVGAGI. The CDR3 has 15 amino acids. Between the trimmed V and J ends, which lost 3 bases and 3 bases, there was a span of 15 bases.

The chain combines TRBV6-4 with TRBJ2-7; D may be TRBD1 or TRBD2 (5 bases each). V was trimmed by 1 base and J by 2 bases, leaving 18 bases between them. CDR1 and CDR2 from the germline V gene are MRHNA and SNTAGT. This CDR3 comprises 17 residues. CDR3 amino acids: CASSDLRSRGTPYEQYF. The CDR3, as DNA: TGTGCCAGCAGTGACTTACGCTCGAGGGGTACACCCTACGAGCAGTACTTC.

J is TRBJ1-1 and V is TRBV28, with a weak D call TRBD1 (6 bases). The V gene lost 4 bases and the J gene lost 0 bases, with 24 bases spanning the gap. There are 19 residues in the CDR3. CDR1 and CDR2 from the germline V gene are MDHEN and SYDVKM. The CDR3, as DNA: TGTGCCAGCAGTTCCTATGGGTGGAGGGTGGGGGGCATGAACACTGAAGCTTTCTTT. Amino acids: CASSSYGWRVGGMNTEAFF.

The chain uses TRBV5-1 and TRBJ2-7, with D possibly being TRBD1 (5 bases). V was shortened by 0 bases and J by 0 bases, with 13 bases between the two germline ends. The CDR3 contains 16 residues. Germline values: CDR1 SGHRS, CDR2 YFSETQ. The CDR3 DNA sequence: TGCGCCAGCAGCTTGGGCGGATTGACAGACTCCTACGAGCAGTACTTC. Protein sequence: CASSLGGLTDSYEQYF.

The V call is TRBV18, the J call TRBJ2-3; TRBD2 might be the D (6 bases). CDR1 KGHSH and CDR2 LQKENI come from the germline V gene. Trimming took 3 bases from V and 5 from J, leaving 18 bases between them. CDR3 length equals 16 residues. Written as DNA, the CDR3 is TGTGCCAGCTCACCTCAAAGCGGGCCGCAAGGAGATACGCAGTATTTT. Translated, it gives CASSPQSGPQGDTQYF.

The chain carries TRBV27 and TRBJ2-3, with D perhaps given as TRBD1 or TRBD2 (7 bases each). Germline CDR1 is MNHEY and CDR2 is SMNVEV (reference sequence). The CDR3 extends over 17 amino acids. V was cut by 5 bases and J by 2 bases, with 20 bases left in between. The DNA for the CDR3 is TGTGCCAGCAGTCTCCTCCCAGCGGGACAGACCACAGATACGCAGTATTTT. Protein product: CASSLLPAGQTTDTQYF.

The J gene is TRBJ1-4, the V gene TRBV14; D is unclear. Germline V gene lookup returns CDR1 SGHDN and CDR2 FVKESK. V was trimmed by 4 bases and J by 5 bases, leaving 14 bases between them. The CDR3 is made up of 15 amino acids. The DNA of the CDR3 is TGTGCCAGCAGCCGGGTTAGAACATTAAATGAAAAACTGTTTTTT. Encoded protein: CASSRVRTLNEKLFF.

This chain uses TRBV28 with TRBJ1-5, with D perhaps matching TRBD1 (5 bases). Germline CDR1 is MDHEN and CDR2 is SYDVKM. Trimming pared 2 bases from V and 2 bases from J, leaving 19 bases between. This CDR3 comprises 18 residues. The CDR3 is CASSLDRWGDSGNQPQHF. Here the CDR3 DNA reads TGTGCCAGCAGTTTAGATAGGTGGGGGGACTCTGGCAATCAGCCCCAGCATTTT.

This sequence joins TRBV11-3 and TRBJ2-7; 13 bases line up with TRBD2. The CDR3 has 16 amino acids. J gave up 4 bases and V 3 bases, and 6 bases lay outside the gene matches. CDR1 is SGHNT and CDR2 is YENEEA in the germline V gene. CDR3 DNA: TGTGCCAGCAGCTTGGGACTAGCGGGGACGAAATACGAGCAGTACTTC. This sequence encodes CASSLGLAGTKYEQYF.

The chain carries TRBV11-2 and TRBJ2-7; D is perhaps TRBD2 (6 bases). Germline V gives CDR1 SGHAT, CDR2 FQNNGV. The CDR3 runs to 17 residues. Trimming left V 1 base short and J 5 bases short, with 21 bases between. DNA for the CDR3: TGTGCCAGCAGCTTAGTGTCAGTGGCGGGGCCCGGGGACGAGCAGTACTTC. Protein: CASSLVSVAGPGDEQYF.

The gene calls are TRBV7-2 and TRBJ1-2; 8 nucleotides line up with TRBD1. Unmatched junction bases numbered 18, after V lost 10 bases and J lost 8 bases. This CDR3 contains 15 residues. CDR1 is SGHTA, CDR2 FQGNSA, per germline. The DNA of the CDR3 is TGTGCCACCGAGAGGAGAACAGGGGGGAGACCCGGCTACACCTTC. Translating gives CATERRTGGRPGYTF.

The gene calls are TRBV5-1 and TRBJ2-5, with TRBD2 matching 7 bases. Per germline, CDR1 SGHRS and CDR2 YFSETQ. CDR3 size: 17 residues. Trimming removed 0 bases from V and 0 bases from J; junction bases left unmatched: 8. This chain's CDR3 is CASSLAPSGGDQETQYF. Here the CDR3 DNA reads TGCGCCAGCAGCTTGGCTCCTAGCGGAGGGGACCAAGAGACCCAGTACTTC.